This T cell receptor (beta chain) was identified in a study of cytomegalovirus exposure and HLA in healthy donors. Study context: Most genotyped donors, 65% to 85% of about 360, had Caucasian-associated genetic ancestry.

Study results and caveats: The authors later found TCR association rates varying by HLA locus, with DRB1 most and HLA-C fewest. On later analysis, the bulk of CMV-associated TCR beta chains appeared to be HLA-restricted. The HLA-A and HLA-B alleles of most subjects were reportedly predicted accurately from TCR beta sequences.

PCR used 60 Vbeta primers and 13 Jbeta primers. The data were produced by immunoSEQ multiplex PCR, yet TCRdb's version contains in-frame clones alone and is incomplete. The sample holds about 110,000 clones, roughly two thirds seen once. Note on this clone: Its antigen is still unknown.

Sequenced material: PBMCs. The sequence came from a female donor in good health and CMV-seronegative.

This CDR3 reads CAGGGQVSYEQYF. As DNA, the CDR3 is TGTGCCGGCGGGGGGCAGGTCTCCTACGAGCAGTACTTC. The rearrangement uses TRBV11-2 and TRBJ2-7; 8 bases are shared with TRBD2. The V gene's germline CDR1 is SGHAT and CDR2 FQNNGV. Losses at the gene ends were 11 bases for V and 0 bases for J; bases not matched to a gene: 6. The CDR3 is made up of 13 amino acids.